A single sample is the source of the 19 T cell receptor beta chains below, sequenced in a study of T-cell memory formation after mild COVID-19. MiXCR, applied by TCRdb to the 5' RACE reads, yields one record per CDR3 protein. The data show about 560,000 distinct CDR3 sequences, 20% to 25% seen once. Sequencing input: PBMCs or a T cell subset sorted from them (not recorded which). These receptors were collected from an adult woman who had mild COVID-19 (a few samples of this study predate the infection). Cell type and time point are not known.

In its sample, this clonotype was seen a few times. V and J are TRBV6-1 and TRBJ2-1; D uncertain. This CDR3 region has 13 residues. The germline V and J ends were trimmed by 3 bases and 6 bases, with 9 bases remaining between them. From germline, CDR1 is MNHNS and CDR2 SASEGT. CDR3 in DNA: TGTGCCAGCAGTGAGGTTTGGGGCAATGAGCAGTTCTTC. Encoded protein: CASSEVWGNEQFF.

The CDR3 is CASGAGTARPDTQYF. The CDR3 DNA follows: TGCGCCAGCGGCGCCGGGACAGCTCGTCCAGATACGCAGTATTTT. This sequence joins TRBV5-1 and TRBJ2-3; 7 positions agree with TRBD1. The CDR3 totals 15 residues. The J segment lost 4 bases and the V segment lost 7 bases, leaving 12 bases of the junction unmatched. Looked up from germline, CDR1 is SGHRS and CDR2 is YFSETQ.

This clonotype was found a few times. The chain joins TRBV15 to TRBJ1-5; possibly TRBD1 for D (5 bases). The CDR3 totals 13 residues. Germline V lookup: CDR1 LNHNV, CDR2 YYDKDF (reference sequence). V lost 4 bases and J lost 5, with 9 bases in between. CDR3 sequence (DNA): TGTGCCACCAGCACTAGGGGTGATCAGCCCCAGCATTTT. This sequence encodes CATSTRGDQPQHF. Drawing the rest from reference TRBV15 and TRBJ1-5, the complete variable domain is DAMVIQNPRYQVTQFGKPVTLSCSQTLNHNVMYWYQQKSSQAPKLLFHYYDKDFNNEADTPDNFQSRRPNTSFCFLDIRSPGLGDTAMYLCATSTRGDQPQHFGDGTRLSIL.

The table lists this clonotype with a few counts. The chain has TRBV9 and TRBJ2-3; D may be TRBD2 (6 bases). There are 16 residues in the CDR3. In germline, CDR1 is SGDLS, CDR2 YYNGEE. V gave up 4 bases and J gave up 3 bases, with 18 bases separating them. CDR3 sequence (DNA): TGTGCCAGCAGCATTCACGGGGGAACTCCGACAGATACGCAGTATTTT. Translating it yields CASSIHGGTPTDTQYF.

This chain links TRBV7-9 with TRBJ2-7; no definite D call. The V gene's germline CDR1 is SEHNR and CDR2 FQNEAQ (reference sequence). The length of the CDR3 is 15 residues. Trimming left V 3 bases short and J 0 bases short, with 12 bases between. The CDR3 loop is CASSFSGPLSYEQYF. The CDR3, as DNA: TGTGCCAGCAGCTTCTCGGGTCCTCTCTCCTACGAGCAGTACTTC.

The chain carries TRBV7-2 and TRBJ1-5; TRBD1 might be the D (6 bases). V was cut by 4 bases and J by 11 bases, with 15 bases left in between. The CDR3 covers 13 residues. Looked up from germline, CDR1 is SGHTA and CDR2 is FQGNSA. DNA of the CDR3: TGTGCCAGCAGCTCAGGACAGTGGCTGGCCCAGCATTTT. Protein sequence: CASSSGQWLAQHF. The full variable domain, completed using reference TRBV7-2 and TRBJ1-5, is GAGVSQSPSNKVTEKGKDVELRCDPISGHTALYWYRQSLGQGLEFLIYFQGNSAPDKSGLPSDRFSAERTGGSVSTLTIQRTQQEDSAVYLCASSSGQWLAQHFGDGTRLSIL.

This chain uses TRBV7-3 with TRBJ2-2, with D hard to call. CDR1 is SGHTA, CDR2 FQGTGA, per germline. This CDR3 spans 12 amino acids. The germline V and J ends were trimmed by 2 bases and 7 bases, with 5 bases remaining between them. CDR3 region: CASSLDHGELFF. Here the CDR3 DNA reads TGTGCCAGCAGCTTAGACCACGGGGAGCTGTTTTTT. Full variable domain (remainder filled in from reference TRBV7-3 and TRBJ2-2): GAGVSQTPSNKVTEKGKYVELRCDPISGHTALYWYRQSLGQGPEFLIYFQGTGAADDSGLPNDRFFAVRPEGSVSTLKIQRTERGDSAVYLCASSLDHGELFFGEGSRLTVL.

J is TRBJ2-1 and V is TRBV6-5, with a weak D call TRBD2 (6 bases). Germline V gene data show CDR1 as MNHEY and CDR2 as SVGAGI. Trimming took off 2 bases at V and 10 bases at J, with 21 bases between the two ends. The CDR3 contains 16 residues. CDR3 sequence reads: CASSYRGRGVQGEQFF. CDR3 bases: TGTGCCAGCAGTTACCGCGGGCGGGGTGTTCAAGGGGAGCAGTTCTTC.

This rearrangement joins TRBV4-1 to TRBJ2-7; the D is unclear. V lost 1 base to trimming and J lost 12 bases, with 4 bases between them. Germline values: CDR1 MGHRA, CDR2 YSYEKL. The CDR3 covers 9 residues. CDR3 sequence (DNA): TGCGCCAGCAGCCAAGGTGCGTACTTC. This sequence encodes CASSQGAYF.

This clonotype was seen only a few times. The chain links TRBV5-1 to TRBJ1-1; the D gene is possibly TRBD1 (6 bases). There are 15 residues in the CDR3. Germline V gene sequence: CDR1 SGHRS, CDR2 YFSETQ. Trimming left V 0 bases short and J 2 bases short, with 11 bases between. The CDR3 coding sequence is TGCGCCAGCAGCTTGGATGGACAGCTAAACACTGAAGCTTTCTTT. Protein product: CASSLDGQLNTEAFF.

In this sample, this clonotype turned up a few times. This chain joins TRBV12-3 or TRBV12-4 and TRBJ2-3; D is possibly TRBD1 (6 bases). Trimming shortened V by 5 bases and J by 5 bases, and 17 bases separated the two germline ends. CDR3 length equals 15 residues. CDR3 sequence (DNA): TGTGCCAGCAGTCCCCCCCGGGTCAGGGGAGATACGCAGTATTTT. Translating gives CASSPPRVRGDTQYF.

The chain has TRBV7-2 and TRBJ2-5, with D perhaps given as TRBD1 or TRBD2 (6 bases each). Germline loops: CDR1 SGHTA, CDR2 FQGNSA. This CDR3 has 15 residues. The V end was cut by 1 base, the J end by 1 base, with 10 bases between. This CDR3 is CASSLGGGPQETQYF. CDR3 nucleotide sequence: TGTGCCAGCAGCTTAGGTGGGGGGCCCCAAGAGACCCAGTACTTC.

This clonotype showed up just a few times. The chain links TRBV24-1 to TRBJ2-3, with 8 bases that match TRBD2. The CDR3 has 15 residues. V trimming: 3 bases; J trimming: 6 bases; junction bases outside the gene matches: 7. CDR1 is KGHDR and CDR2 is SFDVKD in the germline V gene. DNA for the CDR3: TGTGCCACCAGTGATCCCAGCGGGGGAGGGGATACGCAGTATTTT. Encoded protein: CATSDPSGGGDTQYF.

This chain links TRBV7-9 with TRBJ1-3, with D perhaps TRBD1 (6 bases). V gave up 3 bases and J gave up 1 base, with 13 bases separating them. This CDR3 comprises 16 residues. CDR1 is SEHNR and CDR2 is FQNEAQ in the germline V gene (reference sequence). CDR3 DNA sequence: TGTGCCAGCAGCTTCCCCCAACAGGGTTCTGGAAACACCATATATTTT. Translating it yields CASSFPQQGSGNTIYF.

V gene TRBV5-5 combines with J gene TRBJ1-2; D is unresolved. Trimming left V 0 bases short and J 0 bases short, with 9 bases between. CDR1 is SGHKS and CDR2 is YYEKEE in the germline V gene (reference sequence). This CDR3 is built from 15 residues. The CDR3 sequence is CASSLVAASNYGYTF. CDR3 nucleotides: TGTGCCAGCAGCTTGGTCGCGGCCTCTAACTATGGCTACACCTTC. Full variable domain (missing parts from reference TRBV5-5 and TRBJ1-2): DAGVTQSPTHLIKTRGQQVTLRCSPISGHKSVSWYQQVLGQGPQFIFQYYEKEERGRGNFPDRFSARQFPNYSSELNVNALLLGDSALYLCASSLVAASNYGYTFGSGTRLTVV.

The rearrangement joins TRBV2 to TRBJ2-2, with TRBD2 matching 13 bases. V gave up 6 bases and J gave up 6 bases; unmatched junction bases: 13. CDR1 and CDR2 from the germline V gene are SNHLY and FYNNEI. The CDR3 has 18 residues. CDR3 amino acids: CASRGGLAGEALPGELFF. DNA of the CDR3: TGTGCCAGCAGAGGAGGACTAGCGGGAGAAGCCCTCCCCGGGGAGCTGTTTTTT.

This clonotype showed up just a few times. This chain links TRBV29-1 with TRBJ2-2, with TRBD1 as a possible D gene (7 bases). V was pared by 4 bases and J by 8 bases, with 17 bases between. There are 14 residues in the CDR3. CDR1 and CDR2 from the germline V gene are SQVTM and ANQGSEA. The CDR3 protein is CSVARRGESGELFF. The CDR3 nucleotides are TGCAGCGTTGCTCGCAGGGGGGAAAGTGGGGAGCTGTTTTTT.

This clonotype showed up just a few times. The chain uses TRBV12-3 or TRBV12-4 and TRBJ1-1; the D is unclear. V was shortened by 5 bases and J by 3 bases, with 22 bases between the two germline ends. This CDR3 has 17 residues. CDR3 loop: CASSPPGPRFLDTEAFF. CDR3 in DNA: TGTGCCAGCAGTCCCCCGGGTCCTAGGTTTCTTGACACTGAAGCTTTCTTT.

This chain uses TRBV12-3 or TRBV12-4 with TRBJ2-7; D ambiguous. V shed 3 bases and J shed 3 bases, with 18 bases lying between them. The CDR3 length is 16 residues. The CDR3 reads CASSFIGGNTHYEQYF. For the CDR3, the DNA is TGTGCCAGCAGTTTCATTGGTGGGAACACTCACTACGAGCAGTACTTC.